The 12 T cell receptor beta chains below all came from one sample that was sequenced in a study of blood T cell repertoires in COVID-19 (dated by TCRdb to 2020 to 2021). Library preparation used the immunoSEQ multiplex PCR assay. Entries here come from immuneACCESS through TCRdb and include only in-frame sequences with V and J called. Some clones fail to appear in such tables; in the studies checked, an unresolved V gene covers under half of the shortfall, and the cause of the remainder is unknown. The sample contains about 340,000 clones, more than 75% of them found a single time. The ten top clones hold roughly 6.3% of the sample. The sequencing sample was made of peripheral blood. All receptors come from a woman aged 50 to 60 with COVID-19, enrolled during active disease.

The CDR3 bases are TGCGCCAGCAGTGGGCAGTGGGAGACCCAGTACTTC. Amino acids: CASSGQWETQYF. This sequence joins TRBV10-2 and TRBJ2-5; D is undetermined. Deletions cut 4 bases from V and 5 bases from J, with 8 bases between. There are 12 residues in the CDR3. Germline CDR1 is WSHSY and CDR2 is SAAADI.

The chain carries TRBV4-3 and TRBJ1-5, with 7 positions matching TRBD1. Germline V gene sequence: CDR1 LGHNA, CDR2 YSLEER. Unmatched junction bases numbered 6, after V lost 0 bases and J lost 4 bases. This CDR3 spans 16 amino acids. The CDR3 bases are TGCGCCAGCAGCCAAGAAAAGGGGGCGCGAAATCAGCCCCAGCATTTT. Its protein product is CASSQEKGARNQPQHF.

The chain uses TRBV19 and TRBJ1-2; D gene uncertain. CDR3 size: 14 residues. V was cut by 4 bases and J by 8 bases, with 17 bases left in between. Germline V CDR1 and CDR2: LNHDA, SQIVND (reference sequence). The chain's CDR3 is CASSTYAPGQGYTF. DNA for the CDR3: TGTGCCAGTAGTACATATGCCCCGGGTCAAGGCTACACCTTC.

J is TRBJ2-2 and V is TRBV2; TRBD1 matches at 8 bases. This CDR3 region has 15 residues. J lost 3 bases, V lost 5 bases, and 5 bases had no gene match. Germline lookup yields CDR1 SNHLY and CDR2 FYNNEI. The CDR3 coding sequence is TGTGCCAGCAGTCTTGACAGGGGTGACACCGGGGAGCTGTTTTTT. Translated: CASSLDRGDTGELFF.

The genes are TRBV6-5 and TRBJ1-2, with TRBD1 identical over 10 bases. V was clipped by 0 bases and J by 12 bases; unmatched bases: 7. The CDR3 has 14 residues. Per germline, CDR1 MNHEY and CDR2 SVGAGI. The CDR3 DNA follows: TGTGCCAGCAGTTACTCTCCGGGACAGGGGCCGCACACCTTC. This translates into CASSYSPGQGPHTF.

V is TRBV4-3 and J is TRBJ1-4; 8 nucleotides align to TRBD1. With V trimmed by 1 base and J by 5 bases, 6 bases remained unmatched. CDR1 is LGHNA, CDR2 YSLEER, per germline. CDR3 length: 16 amino acids. CDR3 sequence (DNA): TGCGCCAGCAGCCAAGCCGACTACAGGGGGAATGAAAAACTGTTTTTT. It is translated as CASSQADYRGNEKLFF.

The chain uses TRBV6-5 and TRBJ1-1; the match to TRBD1 covers 8 bases. CDR1 MNHEY and CDR2 SVGAGI come from the germline V gene. Unmatched junction bases numbered 8, after V lost 10 bases and J lost 4 bases. This CDR3 is built from 13 residues. The CDR3 nucleotides are TGTGCCATTACCGGGACAGGCCCCACTGAAGCTTTCTTT. This codes for CAITGTGPTEAFF.

This chain uses TRBV27 with TRBJ2-3; TRBD2 agrees at 13 bases. The germline V gene has CDR1 MNHEY and CDR2 SMNVEV (reference sequence). CDR3 length equals 17 residues. With 1 base clipped from V and 5 bases from J, the junction kept 6 bases outside the gene matches. The CDR3 loop reads CASSLLGTSGIGDTQYF. DNA for the CDR3: TGTGCCAGCAGTTTATTAGGGACTAGCGGGATTGGAGATACGCAGTATTTT.

The chain combines TRBV10-1 with TRBJ1-2; D is unresolved. V was shortened by 5 bases and J by 2 bases, with 9 bases between the two germline ends. CDR1 is WNHNN and CDR2 is SYGVQD in the germline V gene (reference sequence). The CDR3 has 13 amino acids. CDR3 coding DNA: TGCGCCAGCAGTTCTGACACGAACTATGGCTACACCTTC. It is translated as CASSSDTNYGYTF.

The V and J genes are TRBV7-9 and TRBJ1-6, with D tentatively TRBD1 (5 bases). With 6 bases removed from V and 5 bases from J, the gap between germline ends came to 14 bases. Germline V gene lookup returns CDR1 SEHNR and CDR2 FQNEAQ (reference sequence). The length of the CDR3 is 15 residues. The CDR3 protein is CASRIDSWNNSPLHF. CDR3 sequence (DNA): TGTGCCAGCAGGATAGACAGCTGGAATAATTCACCCCTCCACTTT. Combining the CDR3 with reference TRBV7-9 and TRBJ1-6 gives the whole variable domain DTGVSQNPRHKITKRGQNVTFRCDPISEHNRLYWYRQTLGQGPEFLTYFQNEAQLEKSRLLSDRFSAERPKGSFSTLEIQRTEQGDSAMYLCASRIDSWNNSPLHFGNGTRLTVT.

The J gene is TRBJ1-6, the V gene TRBV7-3; a possible D gene is TRBD1 (5 bases). Per the germline V gene, CDR1 is SGHTA and CDR2 is FQGTGA. V was pared by 5 bases and J by 12 bases, with 11 bases between. The CDR3 extends over 12 amino acids. CDR3 residues: CASSPYGGPLHF. The CDR3, as DNA: TGTGCCAGCAGCCCATACGGGGGACCCCTCCACTTT.

The chain is built from TRBV11-3 and TRBJ2-7; TRBD1 matches at 10 bases. The CDR3 is 15 amino acids. Germline CDR1 SGHNT, CDR2 YENEEA. With V trimmed by 4 bases and J by 5 bases, 8 bases remained unmatched. The CDR3 region is CASSSRGQGHHEQYF. In DNA form, the CDR3 reads TGTGCCAGCAGCTCAAGGGGACAGGGGCACCACGAGCAGTACTTC.